This T cell receptor beta chain was documented in a study of neoadjuvant anti-PD-1 for oral cavity cancer. Study context: Patients mostly received three to four biweekly nivolumab doses at 3 mg/kg before surgery.

Profiled with immunoSEQ multiplex PCR; TCRdb holds only in-frame clones, not every one. The sample has about 68,000 clones, 80% to 90% seen once. Noted time point: after neoadjuvant nivolumab, at surgical resection. Germline CDR1 reads SGHRS; CDR2 reads YFSETQ. This CDR3 is built from 16 residues. The V end lost 0 bases, the J end lost 2 bases, and 13 bases lay between the germline ends. Study findings and constraints: After neoadjuvant nivolumab, PBMC T cell clonality was significantly higher in non-responders than responders.

Of note for this clone: Its antigen is undetermined.

The receptor's source is a person aged 35-79 years with oral cavity squamous cell carcinoma. This specimen consisted of PBMCs, obtained after nivolumab (anti-PD-1) treatment. This sequence joins TRBV5-1 and TRBJ2-3, with D maybe TRBD2 (5 bases). CDR3 bases: TGCGCCAGCAGCTTGGGCCGAGCGGACGACACAGATACGCAGTATTTT. Protein product: CASSLGRADDTDTQYF.